This TCR beta chain was recovered during a study of OX40 agonist ivuxolimab in advanced cancers. Study as a whole: Administration of intravenous ivuxolimab to patients occurred every 2 weeks at 0.01 to 10 mg/kg.

Germline V gives CDR1 SGDLS, CDR2 YYNGEE. This CDR3 region has 17 residues. The data were produced by immunoSEQ multiplex PCR, yet TCRdb's version contains in-frame clones alone and is incomplete. The sample includes about 96,000 clones, approximately 84% seen only once; the top ten take less than 6%. The chain recombines TRBV9 with TRBJ2-5; possible D gene TRBD1, 8 bases. The end of the DNA aligns better with TRBJ2-7, so the J call may be wrong. This receptor was obtained from an adult with an advanced solid tumor such as melanoma, head and neck, liver or kidney cancer. This sample comprised CD4+ or CD8+ T cells sorted from blood, obtained in a trial of the OX40 agonist ivuxolimab. CDR3 region: CASSRAVGRDRPYEQYF. The CDR3 DNA sequence: TGTGCCAGCAGCCGAGCGGTTGGGAGGGACAGGCCCTACGAGCAGTACTTC.